Here is one T cell receptor beta chain with its context. Its antigen has not been determined. One base away there is no much larger clone; base qualities are not given. As encoded in the germline V gene (reference sequence), CDR1 is LNHDA while CDR2 is SQIVND. Spanning cysteine to phenylalanine, the CDR3 consists of 14 amino acids. Here the CDR3 DNA is all that survives: 42 bases in frame from base 1. For this chain, trimming is 4 bases at the V end and 5 bases at the J end, and the number of junction bases without a gene match is 8. The record originates from a study of shared clonotypes between healthy human individuals (dated by TCRdb to about 2020). Background on the whole study: Two women and a few men aged 18 to 49 years were included in the cohort. Between about 0.8 and 9.5 billion PBMCs per donor were obtained by leukapheresis. Per donor, three plates each were used for CD4 naive and CD4 memory, two for CD8 naive, and one for CD8 memory. To estimate repertoire size and how much clonotypes are shared between individuals, the study performed deep sequencing of blood TCR repertoires from roughly five healthy adults. Different laboratories and diverse techniques were used to prepare libraries and sequence TCR repertoires, to increase sequencing depth and limit assay-specific biases.

Using the deep immunoSEQ assay, TCR CDR3 regions were amplified from genomic DNA by multiplex PCR. Genomic DNA extracted from each cell subset was distributed evenly over all wells of several immunoSEQ 96-well plates, and each plate served as one replicate. Each replicate PCR for sorted subsets received about 180 ng genomic DNA, equal to tens of thousands of T cell genomes. The purified libraries were quantified using a Qubit 3.0 fluorometer, sized with a Bioanalyzer 2100, and then quantified again using the KAPA Library Quantification kit. Each immunoSEQ 96-well plate was sequenced on its own single-read 150-cycle Illumina NextSeq 550 flow cell. The source study handled its data this way. The immunoSEQ output contained only junctional sequences without quality scores, so filtering could not match that applied to full-length reads. Sequences were annotated with PyIR, a Python wrapper for IgBLAST v1.9, using IMGT germline references to assign V/J genes and CDR3. Reads were removed for weak V/J assignments (E-value above 1e-6), missing CDR3, stop codons, out-of-frame junctions, or ambiguous translated residues. V3J clonotypes were defined as sequences sharing the same inferred V gene, J gene, and CDR3 amino acid sequence. Percentage overlap between repertoires was computed as shared unique clonotypes divided by the size of the smaller repertoire. Richness of each repertoire was evaluated using RTK rarefaction, the Chao1 estimator, and Recon v2.1 estimates of unobserved clonotypes. For all TCRbeta clonotypes obtained by the gDNA method from a handful of donors, generation probabilities were computed with OLGA. The table comes from immuneACCESS by way of TCRdb, which keeps in-frame sequences with V and J called. Part of the clones is missing from these tables; in studies checked, under half for an unresolved V gene and the rest for unknown reasons. V and J calls and clone size follow that table, whereas D and trimming were derived from the DNA. The sample table lists approximately 2.5 million clones, approximately 93% of them with a count of one. About 0.34% of the sample lies in the top ten.

Results and caveats for the whole study, not just this receptor: The small number of donors limited the genetic and exposure-history diversity represented. Higher generation probabilities were observed for clonotypes shared by all four sorted-subset donors than for non-shared clonotypes. Estimated clonotype richness was generally larger for naive than for memory subsets. Rarefaction of sorted-subset datasets indicated incomplete sequencing despite the large sequencing depth. Sharing across four donors was observed for about 5% of naive CD4, 3.5% of naive CD8, over 2% of memory CD4, and about 0.39% of memory CD8 clonotypes. Only blood was sampled, and tissue TCR repertoires likely differ from those in blood. Based on pairwise subsampling, the degree of clonotype sharing among donors was expected to be affected by sequencing depth.

The donors were healthy, HIV-negative adults who had no recently reported acute infections or vaccinations. All donors were Caucasian adults living in Nashville, Tennessee, USA. CD4+ T cells were enriched by magnetic negative selection; naive cells were then positively selected on CD45RA, and the negative fraction formed the memory subset. Blood was obtained by leukapheresis, after which PBMCs were separated by Ficoll-Histopaque density gradient centrifugation and cryopreserved in liquid nitrogen vapor phase. Analytical flow cytometry was used to check the purity and quantity of each magnetically sorted T cell population. Genomic DNA was isolated from each sorted fraction and quantified by UV absorbance on a Nanodrop 2000c.

The chain joins TRBV19 to TRBJ2-7, with 7 central nucleotides matching TRBD2. The clonotype was recovered from a man younger than 35 in good health. Some clones in this sample may be carry-over from other donors' samples. Sequencing was done on a sample of naive CD4+ T cells from PBMCs. In light of the paper, this sample's cell subset or site label describes: CD45RA+ positively selected. The nucleotide sequence is TGTGCCAGTAGTAGAGAAGGACTAGTCAACGAGCAGTACTTC. Translated, it gives CASSREGLVNEQYF.